The following is a T cell receptor beta chain sequence with its context. This sample was taken from a study of OX40 agonist ivuxolimab in advanced cancers. The protocol was immunoSEQ multiplex PCR, while the TCRdb copy is restricted to in-frame clones and leaves out a portion. The sample holds some 98,000 clones, 90% to 95% seen once. The receptor was derived from an adult with an advanced solid tumor such as melanoma, head and neck, liver or kidney cancer. The source was CD4+ or CD8+ T cells sorted from blood, collected in a trial of the OX40 agonist ivuxolimab.

This CDR3 reads CASSFKRSSYNSPLHF. The CDR3 region has the DNA TGTGCCAGTAGTTTTAAGAGGAGCTCCTATAATTCACCCCTCCACTTT. V usage is TRBV19 and J usage is TRBJ1-6; no clear D. The V end lost 5 bases, the J end lost 0 bases, and 11 bases lay between the germline ends. Germline CDR1 LNHDA, CDR2 SQIVND (reference sequence). The CDR3 runs to 16 residues.